A single sample is the source of the 6 T cell receptor beta chains below, sequenced in a study of persistence of HIV-infected CD4 T cells. The stimulus was lysate of CMV-infected fibroblasts, roughly 10 ug/mL. Memory cells lacking CD40L and CD69 with high CD45RO were sorted. The immunoSEQ assay was version 4, run in survey mode. TCRdb's copy holds only in-frame clones and misses some; the assay was immunoSEQ multiplex PCR. The data show 37,000 or so clones, 80% seen once. Their cognate antigens are unknown. Sequences were derived from CD4+ T cells sorted from PBMCs after roughly 18-hour stimulation, sampled from a patient who received antiretroviral therapy. These receptors all stem from an adult man with HIV who was CMV-seropositive.

This clone was counted only a few times. The CDR3 region is CASSQVHWTDSLNGYTF. The CDR3 DNA reads as TGCGCCAGCAGCCAGGTGCATTGGACAGACTCGCTCAATGGCTACACCTTC. This chain uses TRBV4-1 with TRBJ1-2, with D tentatively TRBD1 (6 bases). In germline, CDR1 is MGHRA, CDR2 YSYEKL. V lost 3 bases to trimming and J lost 6 bases, with 23 bases between them. The CDR3 is 17 residues long.

This clone was detected only a few times. The chain recombines TRBV3-1 (or the pseudogene TRBV3-2) with TRBJ2-7; weak D call: TRBD1 (5 bases). Germline assignment: CDR1 LGHDT and CDR2 YNNKEL (reference sequence). The length of the CDR3 is 13 residues. V lost 6 bases, J lost 7 bases, and 16 bases lay in between. The CDR3 region is CASSRTPSGEQYF. In nucleotides, the CDR3 is TGTGCCAGCAGTCGGACACCCTCTGGAGAGCAGTACTTC.

The chain employs TRBV9 and TRBJ2-7; 7 bases fit TRBD1. The CDR3 totals 13 residues. The ends lost 3 bases at V and 5 bases at J; junction bases unmatched: 5. In germline, CDR1 is SGDLS, CDR2 YYNGEE. The CDR3 bases are TGTGCCAGCAGCGCACAGGGGTCCCACGAGCAGTACTTC. Protein sequence: CASSAQGSHEQYF.

This sequence joins TRBV6-1 and TRBJ1-2; maybe TRBD1 (5 bases). The V gene's germline CDR1 is MNHNS and CDR2 SASEGT. Between the trimmed V and J ends, which lost 4 bases and 8 bases, there was a span of 23 bases. This CDR3 is built from 16 residues. The CDR3: CASSAGPSSSWGGYTF. CDR3 sequence (DNA): TGTGCCAGCAGTGCTGGGCCCTCCTCTTCCTGGGGCGGCTACACCTTC.

This clone has a handful of counts. V gene TRBV2 combines with J gene TRBJ2-2; D unclear. Trimming removed 5 bases at V and 1 base at J, with 11 bases between. CDR3 length: 15 residues. Germline CDR1 and CDR2: SNHLY and FYNNEI. CDR3 protein: CASSSVRQNTGELFF. For the CDR3, the DNA is TGTGCCAGCAGTTCGGTCCGGCAGAACACCGGGGAGCTGTTTTTT.

This chain connects TRBV19 to TRBJ2-7; D gene unclear. This CDR3 spans 12 amino acids. V shed 8 bases and J shed 1 base, with 9 bases lying between them. Germline CDR1 is LNHDA and CDR2 is SQIVND (reference sequence). CDR3 coding DNA: TGTGCCAGTCGTAGTTTTTCCTACGAGCAGTACTTC. Translated, it gives CASRSFSYEQYF.